This TCR beta chain is drawn from a study of cytomegalovirus exposure and HLA in healthy donors. Study-wide results and caveats: Donors were assumed by presence/absence analyses to have roughly uniform sequencing depth. It was shown in a later analysis that HLA-associated TCR beta chains were more clonally expanded than other, equally common chains. HLA restriction was apparent for most CMV-associated TCR beta chains in a later analysis. TCR beta V- and J-gene trimming was later associated with a missense DCLRE1C variant.

The PCR used 60 Vbeta and 13 Jbeta primers. Using immunoSEQ multiplex PCR, the repertoire was profiled, and TCRdb retains in-frame clones only, with some absent. The sample carries roughly 110,000 clones, over 60% recorded once. This clone has only a few counts. What it binds is not known. The sample comprised PBMCs. This TCR was recovered from a middle-aged man in good health and CMV-seropositive.

The CDR3 spells CASSHIDRVRETQYF. The CDR3 DNA is TGTGCCAGCAGCCACATTGACAGGGTCAGAGAGACCCAGTACTTC. The rearrangement links TRBV5-6 to TRBJ2-5; 7 nucleotides match TRBD1. CDR3 length equals 15 residues. Trimming at V came to 4 bases and at J to 4 bases, leaving 10 bases not matched to a gene. Germline loops: CDR1 SGHDT, CDR2 YYEEEE.